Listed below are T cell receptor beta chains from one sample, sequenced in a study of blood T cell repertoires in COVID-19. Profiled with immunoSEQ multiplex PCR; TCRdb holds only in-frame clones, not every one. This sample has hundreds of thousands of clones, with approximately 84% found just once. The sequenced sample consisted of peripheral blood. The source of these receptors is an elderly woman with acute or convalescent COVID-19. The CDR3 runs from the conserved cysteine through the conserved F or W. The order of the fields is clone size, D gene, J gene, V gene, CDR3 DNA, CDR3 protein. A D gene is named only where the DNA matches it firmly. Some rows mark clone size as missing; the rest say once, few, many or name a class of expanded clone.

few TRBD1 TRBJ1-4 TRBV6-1 TGTGCCAGCAGTGACCTCAGGGGGCTTGGTGAAAAACTGTTTTTT CASSDLRGLGEKLFF
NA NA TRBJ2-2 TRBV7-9 TGTGCCAGCGAGGGACAAACGAACACCGGGGAGCTGTTTTTT CASEGQTNTGELFF
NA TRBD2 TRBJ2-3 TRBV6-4 TGTGCCAGCAGTGAGACCGGGACTAGCGGAACAAGCACAGATACGCAGTATTTT CASSETGTSGTSTDTQYF
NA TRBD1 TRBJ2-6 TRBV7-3 TGTGCCAGCAGTAAGGGGGCGACTGGGGCCAACGTCCTGACTTTC CASSKGATGANVLTF
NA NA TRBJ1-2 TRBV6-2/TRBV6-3 TGTGCCAGCACCCCAACCGGGGGGCGCGGTCCTTATGGCTACACCTTC CASTPTGGRGPYGYTF
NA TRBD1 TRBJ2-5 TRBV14 TGTGCCAGCAGCCAAGATCCGGACAGGGGGCTGGAGACCCAGTACTTC CASSQDPDRGLETQYF
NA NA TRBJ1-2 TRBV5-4 TGTGCCAGCAACGGGGAATATGGCTACACCTTC CASNGEYGYTF
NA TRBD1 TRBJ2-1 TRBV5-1 TGCGCCAGCAGCGATACAGGGGACGTCTCCTACAATGAGCAGTTCTTC CASSDTGDVSYNEQFF
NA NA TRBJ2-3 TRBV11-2 TGTGCCAGCAGCTTATCGTTAGATACGCAGTATTTT CASSLSLDTQYF
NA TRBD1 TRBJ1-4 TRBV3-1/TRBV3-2 TGTGCCAGCAGCCAAGCCGGGACAGGGGATGGAAAACTGTTTTTT CASSQAGTGDGKLFF
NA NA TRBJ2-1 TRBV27 TGTGCCAGCAGTTTCCAGGGTGGCTCCTACAATGAGCAGTTCTTC CASSFQGGSYNEQFF
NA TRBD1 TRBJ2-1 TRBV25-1 TGTGCCAGCAGCCGGGACAGGGGGCTTAATGAGCAGTTCTTC CASSRDRGLNEQFF
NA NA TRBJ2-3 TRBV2 TGTGCCAGCAGTGAGGGGTCGGGAAGGTTAACAGATACGCAGTATTTT CASSEGSGRLTDTQYF
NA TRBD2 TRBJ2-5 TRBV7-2 TGTGCCAGCAGCTTAGCTTCTAGCGGGGGGGCCCAAGAGACCCAGTACTTC CASSLASSGGAQETQYF
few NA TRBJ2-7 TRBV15 TGTGCCACCAGCAGAGGAGGTCTTAGCAGGCGAGGAACTAGCGAGCAGTACTTC CATSRGGLSRRGTSEQYF
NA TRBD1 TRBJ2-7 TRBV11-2 TGTGCCAGCAGCCCGGGAAGGGACAGAGTACGCGAGCAGTACTTC CASSPGRDRVREQYF
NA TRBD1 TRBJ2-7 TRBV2 TGTGCCAGCAGATCACCCGGGACAGGGAAGGGCGAGCAGTACTTC CASRSPGTGKGEQYF
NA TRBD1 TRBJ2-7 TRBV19 TGTGCCAGTAGTATAGTCTCGGGACAGGGGTCATACGAGCAGTACTTC CASSIVSGQGSYEQYF
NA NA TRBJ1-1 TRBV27 TGTGCCAGCAGATACCAGGATAGAGGGACTGAAGCTTTCTTT CASRYQDRGTEAFF
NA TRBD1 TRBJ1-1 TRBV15 TGTGCCACCAGCACCGGGACAGGGTCTGGGGGAGCTTTCTTT CATSTGTGSGGAFF
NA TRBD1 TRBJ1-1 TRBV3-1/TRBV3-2 TGTGCCAGCAGCCAAGCACTCGGGACAGGGGCGAACACTGAAGCTTTCTTT CASSQALGTGANTEAFF
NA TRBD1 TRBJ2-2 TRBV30 TGTGCCTGGACTCGCGGGACAGGGGGATCCGGGGAGCTGTTTTTT CAWTRGTGGSGELFF
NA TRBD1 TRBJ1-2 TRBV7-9 TGTGCCAGCAGCTCTTGGACAGGGGATCCGAACTATGGCTACACCTTC CASSSWTGDPNYGYTF
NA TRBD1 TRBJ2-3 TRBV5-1 TGCGCCAGCAGCTTGCCGGGACAGGGTGCAGATACGCAGTATTTT CASSLPGQGADTQYF
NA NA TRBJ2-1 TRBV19 TGTGCCAGTAGTATAGCCAGCCTAGGGAGGTACAATGAGCAGTTCTTC CASSIASLGRYNEQFF
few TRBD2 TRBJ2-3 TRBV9 TGTGCCAGCAGCATTCGGACTAGCGGGGGCACAGATACGCAGTATTTT CASSIRTSGGTDTQYF
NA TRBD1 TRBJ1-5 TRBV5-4 TGTGCCAGCAGCCGGGACAGGGAAAAGCCCCAGCATTTT CASSRDREKPQHF
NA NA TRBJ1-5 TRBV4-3 TGCGCCAGCAGCCAATTTCTGGGCGTCGGTCAGCCCCAGCATTTT CASSQFLGVGQPQHF
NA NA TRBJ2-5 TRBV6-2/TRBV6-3 TGTGCCAGCAGCGACCCCGGAGGCGCGGAGACCCAGTACTTC CASSDPGGAETQYF
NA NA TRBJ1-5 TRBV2 TGTGCCAGCAGTGGACACCCACCCAACAATCAGCCCCAGCATTTT CASSGHPPNNQPQHF
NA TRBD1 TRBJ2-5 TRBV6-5 TGTGCCAGCAACCCCAGGACAGGGCGGGAGACCCAGTACTTC CASNPRTGRETQYF
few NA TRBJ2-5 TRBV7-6 TGTGCCAGCAGCTCGCCAATGAGAGGAGAGACCCAGTACTTC CASSSPMRGETQYF
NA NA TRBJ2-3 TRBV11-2 TGTGCCAGTCGGGGTAACACAGATACGCAGTATTTT CASRGNTDTQYF
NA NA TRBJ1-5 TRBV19 TGTGCCAGTAGTACCCAGGGGAGGGGAAGCAATCAGCCCCAGCATTTT CASSTQGRGSNQPQHF